Reported below is one T cell receptor beta chain. Its matching antigen is unknown. Other DNA sequences in the sample encode the same CDR3. This record belongs to a study of memory CD4+ T cells and cytomegalovirus serostatus. Across the whole study: Healthy Belgian adult donors included nine or ten CMV-positive and some 24 CMV-negative people.

Sequencing used immunoSEQ multiplex PCR; TCRdb keeps in-frame clones, though not all of them. Among around 60,000 clones listed, 82% were seen once. Single viable CD3+CD4+CD8-CD45RO+ cells were sorted as the memory CD4+ T cells. Serum IgG to CMV pp150, pp28, p38 and p52 defined serostatus. The V gene's germline CDR1 is SEHNR and CDR2 FQNEAQ (reference sequence). This CDR3 comprises 13 residues. V dropped 5 bases and J dropped 3 bases, with 10 bases sitting between them. Study outcomes and limitations: Each of 55 to 80 CMV-associated TCRbeta sequences occurred in one to five individuals.

The chain combines TRBV7-9 with TRBJ1-2, with D tentatively TRBD1 (5 bases). What was sequenced was memory CD4+ T cells from blood. The TCR originated in an adult in good health and CMV-seronegative. Some clones in this sample may be carry-over from other donors' samples. CDR3 sequence reads: CASSLGTDYGYTF. The CDR3 coding sequence is TGTGCCAGCAGCCTTGGGACGGACTATGGCTACACCTTC.